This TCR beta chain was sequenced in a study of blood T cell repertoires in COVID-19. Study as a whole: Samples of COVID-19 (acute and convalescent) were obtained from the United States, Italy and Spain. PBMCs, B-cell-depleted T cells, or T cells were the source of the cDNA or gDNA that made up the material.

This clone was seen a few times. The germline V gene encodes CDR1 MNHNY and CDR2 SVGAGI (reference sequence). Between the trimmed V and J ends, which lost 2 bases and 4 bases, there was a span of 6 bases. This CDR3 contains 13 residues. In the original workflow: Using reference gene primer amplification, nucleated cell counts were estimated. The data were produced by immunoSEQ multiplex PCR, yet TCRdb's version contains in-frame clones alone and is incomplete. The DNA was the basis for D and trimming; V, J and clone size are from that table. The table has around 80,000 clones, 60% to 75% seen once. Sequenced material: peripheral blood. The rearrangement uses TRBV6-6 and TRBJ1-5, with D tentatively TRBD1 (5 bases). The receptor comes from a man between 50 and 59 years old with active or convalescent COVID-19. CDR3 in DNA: TGTGCCAGCAGTTACGGGGGGAATCAGCCCCAGCATTTT. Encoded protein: CASSYGGNQPQHF.